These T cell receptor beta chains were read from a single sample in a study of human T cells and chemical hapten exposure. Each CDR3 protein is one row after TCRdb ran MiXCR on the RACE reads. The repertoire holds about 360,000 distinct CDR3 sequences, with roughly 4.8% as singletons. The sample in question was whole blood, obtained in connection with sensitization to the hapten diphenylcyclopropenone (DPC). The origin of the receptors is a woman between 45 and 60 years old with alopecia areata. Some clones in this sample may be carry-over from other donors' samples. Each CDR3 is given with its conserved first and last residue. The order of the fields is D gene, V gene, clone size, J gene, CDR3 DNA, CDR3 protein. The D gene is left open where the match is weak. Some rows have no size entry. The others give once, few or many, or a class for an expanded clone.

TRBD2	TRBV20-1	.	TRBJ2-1	TGCAGTGCTGGCGCTAGCGGGAGTTACAATGAGCAGTTCTTC	CSAGASGSYNEQFF
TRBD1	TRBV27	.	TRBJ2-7	TGTGCCAGCAGCCAAGGGACAGGGGGTGTCAGAGCGGGCTACGAGCAGTACTTC	CASSQGTGGVRAGYEQYF
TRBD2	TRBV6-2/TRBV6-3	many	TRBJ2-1	TGTGCCAGCAGTTACTCGAGGTCGGGGGGAGAGGCGAGTGAGCAGTTCTTC	CASSYSRSGGEASEQFF
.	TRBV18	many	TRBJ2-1	TGTGCCAGCTCACCGGGGCGTCCCGCCTACAATGAGCAGTTCTTC	CASSPGRPAYNEQFF
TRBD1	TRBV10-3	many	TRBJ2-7	TGTGCCATCAGTGAGTCAGGGACAGGGTACGAGCAGTACTTC	CAISESGTGYEQYF
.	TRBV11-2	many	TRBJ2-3	TGTGCCAGCAGCCTCATGGTTCTGACCACAGATACGCAGTATTTT	CASSLMVLTTDTQYF
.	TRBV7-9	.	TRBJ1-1	TGTGCCAGCAGCTTGACACCCCAGAGGAACACTGAAGCTTTCTTT	CASSLTPQRNTEAFF
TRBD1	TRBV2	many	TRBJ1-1	TGTGCCAGCCGACAGGGGGCCACTGAAGCTTTCTTT	CASRQGATEAFF
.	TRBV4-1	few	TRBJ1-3	TGCGCCAGCAGCCAAGAAACAGTCCCTGGAAACACCATATATTTT	CASSQETVPGNTIYF
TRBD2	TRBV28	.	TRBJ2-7	TGTGCCAGCAGATCCCTAGCGGCTCAAGAGTACGAGCAGTACTTC	CASRSLAAQEYEQYF
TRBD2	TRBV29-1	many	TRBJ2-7	TGCAGCGTACCCGTCACTAGCGGGAGCGTCAACGAGCAGTACTTC	CSVPVTSGSVNEQYF
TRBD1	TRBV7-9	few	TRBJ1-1	TGTGCCAGCAGCTGGGACAGACTTATGAACACTGAAGCTTTCTTT	CASSWDRLMNTEAFF
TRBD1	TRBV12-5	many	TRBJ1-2	TGTGCTAGTGGTTTGACAACTACCCCACAGGGGGATGGCTACACCTTC	CASGLTTTPQGDGYTF
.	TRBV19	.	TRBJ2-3	TGTGCCAGTAGTTGGGGCGTCAGATCTAGCACAGATACGCAGTATTTT	CASSWGVRSSTDTQYF